This T cell receptor (beta chain) comes out of a study of human T cells and chemical hapten exposure. Deletions cut 3 bases from V and 1 base from J, with 12 bases between. CDR1 DFQATT and CDR2 SNEGSKA come from the germline V gene (reference sequence). This CDR3 has 14 amino acids. The library labeled individual cDNA molecules by adding unique molecular identifiers to them. TCRdb processed the RACE reads anew with MiXCR; each CDR3 protein has one entry. The repertoire holds approximately 97,000 distinct CDR3 sequences, with 25% to 30% as singletons. In its sample, this clonotype was seen a few times. This sample's time point: patch test 3, about 24 weeks after DPC sensitization. Specified treatment: therapeutic diphenylcyclopropenone sensitization with weekly scalp DPC. Blood draws came before every patch-test application. Alopecia patients deemed DPC-suitable, aged 18 to 70, excluding pregnancy.

The receptor was derived from a man between 40 and 49 years old with alopecia areata. Some clones in this sample may be carry-over from other donors' samples. This chain connects TRBV20-1 to TRBJ2-5; D is uncertain. This specimen was whole blood, taken in connection with sensitization to the hapten diphenylcyclopropenone (DPC). CDR3 bases: TGCAGTGCTAGTACCCAGAAACCCCAAGAGACCCAGTACTTC. Translation gives CSASTQKPQETQYF.